The 32 T cell receptor beta chains listed next were all sequenced from one sample in a study of type 1 and type 2 diabetes patients. Genomic DNA was the PCR template. Multiplex PCR with 30 forward and 13 reverse primers amplified the TCR beta CDR3. TCRdb independently ran MiXCR on the multiplex PCR reads; one entry per CDR3 protein. The sample lists a few hundred thousand distinct CDR3 sequences; roughly 50% were seen once. The source material was peripheral blood mononuclear cells (PBMCs). These receptors all come from a man between 18 and 29 years old with type 2 diabetes.

The chain uses TRBV24-1 and TRBJ2-1; 14 positions agree with TRBD2. Germline V gives CDR1 KGHDR, CDR2 SFDVKD. With V trimmed by 9 bases and J by 10 bases, 10 bases remained unmatched. The CDR3 is made up of 15 amino acids. For the CDR3, the DNA is TGTGCCACCGATCCGGGACTAGCGGGAGAGGGAGAGCAGTTCTTC. Its protein is CATDPGLAGEGEQFF.

The V and J genes are TRBV27 and TRBJ2-7; D might be TRBD2 (6 bases). CDR1 MNHEY and CDR2 SMNVEV come from the germline V gene (reference sequence). There are 15 residues in the CDR3. Trimming left V 3 bases short and J 0 bases short, with 12 bases between. The CDR3 is CASSFGDSSSYEQYF. The CDR3 DNA reads TGTGCCAGCAGTTTTGGGGACTCCAGCTCCTACGAGCAGTACTTC.

The sample holds one count of this clonotype. Here the CDR3 DNA reads TGTGCCATCAGTGAAAAGAATGAGCAGTTCTTC. Amino acid sequence: CAISEKNEQFF. The chain has TRBV10-3 and TRBJ2-1; D not certain. The CDR3 has 11 amino acids. Trimming took off 3 bases at V and 7 bases at J, with 4 bases between the two ends. Germline V gene lookup returns CDR1 ENHRY and CDR2 SYGVKD.

The genes are TRBV2 and TRBJ1-5, with D possibly being TRBD1 (6 bases). This CDR3 is 14 amino acids long. Trimming cost V 5 bases and J 2 bases, with 10 bases left between them. Germline V gives CDR1 SNHLY, CDR2 FYNNEI. CDR3 in amino acids: CASSYRAGNQPQHF. The CDR3, as DNA: TGTGCCAGCAGTTACAGGGCCGGCAATCAGCCCCAGCATTTT.

This sequence joins TRBV28 and TRBJ2-7, with D perhaps matching TRBD1 or TRBD2 (5 bases each). Trimming took 7 bases from V and 0 from J, leaving 13 bases between them. Germline lookup yields CDR1 MDHEN and CDR2 SYDVKM. The CDR3 covers 14 residues. CDR3 nucleotide sequence: TGTGCCAGCACATGGGACCTTAACTCCTACGAGCAGTACTTC. As protein: CASTWDLNSYEQYF. Drawing the rest from reference TRBV28 and TRBJ2-7, the complete variable domain is DVKVTQSSRYLVKRTGEKVFLECVQDMDHENMFWYRQDPGLGLRLIYFSYDVKMKEKGDIPEGYSVSREKKERFSLILESASTNQTSMYLCASTWDLNSYEQYFGPGTRLTVT.

This chain joins TRBV19 and TRBJ2-1, with TRBD2 matching 9 bases. Germline assignment: CDR1 LNHDA and CDR2 SQIVND (reference sequence). The V segment lost 1 base and the J segment 4 bases; nucleotides outside the gene matches: 5. CDR3 length: 16 amino acids. The CDR3 DNA follows: TGTGCCAGTAGTATAGTTTCGGGACTAGCATACAATGAGCAGTTCTTC. Residues: CASSIVSGLAYNEQFF.

Comments on this clonotype: This is likely a read error, given that the CDR3 carries no conserved phenylalanine or tryptophan at its end. V gene TRBV12-3 or TRBV12-4 combines with J gene TRBJ1-2; D is undetermined. The ends were cut back, 3 bases at V and 5 bases at J, with 7 bases in the middle. This CDR3 is built from 12 residues. The CDR3, as DNA: TGTGCCAGCAGTTTCTCTTATTATGGCTACACCTTG. The encoded protein is CASSFSYYGYTL.

V is TRBV10-3 and J is TRBJ2-3; D gene uncertain. The CDR3 length is 14 residues. Germline CDR1 and CDR2: ENHRY and SYGVKD. V lost 2 bases and J lost 0, with 6 bases in between. CDR3 in DNA: TGTGCCATCAGTGAGGAGGCAAGCACAGATACGCAGTATTTT. This sequence encodes CAISEEASTDTQYF.

The chain has TRBV18 and TRBJ1-4; D is undetermined. The V end lost 4 bases, the J end lost 2 bases, and 8 bases lay between the germline ends. Germline CDR1 reads KGHSH; CDR2 reads LQKENI. The CDR3 consists of 14 residues. CDR3 in amino acids: CASSLTSTNEKLFF. CDR3 sequence (DNA): TGTGCCAGCTCACTAACCTCCACTAATGAAAAACTGTTTTTT.

CDR3: CSAVTGTGVGPQHF. Written as DNA, the CDR3 is TGCAGTGCTGTAACCGGGACGGGGGTTGGGCCCCAGCATTTT. J is TRBJ1-5 and V is TRBV20-1; maybe TRBD1 (5 bases). Trimming left V 5 bases short and J 9 bases short, with 20 bases between. The CDR3 runs to 14 residues. Germline V gives CDR1 DFQATT, CDR2 SNEGSKA (reference sequence).

This clonotype was seen ten or more times. This rearrangement joins TRBV6-5 to TRBJ2-3; possible D gene TRBD1, 5 bases. Trimming left V 6 bases short and J 6 bases short, with 13 bases between. The CDR3 runs to 13 residues. CDR1 and CDR2 (germline): MNHEY, SVGAGI. The CDR3 bases are TGTGCCAGCAGCCCTAGGGGTACCGATACGCAGTATTTT. Translation: CASSPRGTDTQYF.

The V call is TRBV12-3 or TRBV12-4, the J call TRBJ2-3; 7 bases match TRBD2. Trimming cost V 6 bases and J 0 bases; bases outside gene matches: 9. This CDR3 is built from 16 residues. The CDR3 is CASSRRGFGSTDTQYF. CDR3 coding DNA: TGTGCCAGCAGCCGGCGGGGGTTCGGCAGCACAGATACGCAGTATTTT.

On this clonotype itself: A read error may produce the germline difference seen at one junction end. The chain couples TRBV10-1 to TRBJ2-3, with D perhaps being TRBD1 or TRBD2 (5 bases each). CDR1 is WNHNN, CDR2 SYGVQD, per germline (reference sequence). The CDR3 contains 14 residues. The CDR3 reads CASSESGTTHTQYF. Here the CDR3 DNA reads TGCGCCAGCAGTGAGTCCGGGACCACACATACGCAGTATTTT.

This clonotype was observed once. The V and J genes are TRBV20-1 and TRBJ2-2; D not certain. This CDR3 has 13 amino acids. V gave up 6 bases and J gave up 2 bases, with 10 bases separating them. Germline V gives CDR1 DFQATT, CDR2 SNEGSKA (reference sequence). The CDR3 DNA is TGCAGTGCCAGCTCCCCTAACACCGGGGAGCTGTTTTTT. Protein product: CSASSPNTGELFF.

In regard to this clonotype: This may be a read error, as it is one base from a much larger clone. CDR3: CASSGEGGETQYF. CDR3 coding DNA: TGTGCCAGCAGTGGGGAGGGAGGGGAGACCCAGTACTTC. The J gene is TRBJ2-5, the V gene TRBV27; 7 nucleotides match TRBD2. This CDR3 is built from 13 residues. The germline CDR1 and CDR2 sequences are MNHEY and SMNVEV (reference sequence). After removal of 5 bases from V and 5 bases from J, the junction contained 5 bases not matched to a gene.

The chain employs TRBV4-3 and TRBJ2-3; the D gene is possibly TRBD1 (6 bases). V was cut by 0 bases and J by 1 base, with 14 bases left in between. The CDR3 loop spans 17 amino acids. The V gene's germline CDR1 is LGHNA and CDR2 YSLEER. CDR3 residues: CASSQEQGPPGTDTQYF. In nucleotides, the CDR3 is TGCGCCAGCAGCCAAGAGCAGGGGCCCCCTGGCACAGATACGCAGTATTTT.

The chain is built from TRBV4-2 and TRBJ1-1; D may be TRBD1 (5 bases). V was cut by 1 base and J by 0 bases, with 15 bases left in between. CDR1 LGHNA and CDR2 YNFKEQ come from the germline V gene. This CDR3 has 17 amino acids. This CDR3 is CASSQVGGSSLNTEAFF. The CDR3 DNA is TGTGCCAGCAGCCAAGTGGGGGGGAGTTCCCTGAACACTGAAGCTTTCTTT.

In its sample, this clonotype was seen many times. The chain recombines TRBV7-4 with TRBJ2-7; TRBD2 aligns across 10 bases. Germline V lookup: CDR1 SGHVT, CDR2 SQSDAQ. Trimming took 11 bases from V and 4 from J; bases not matched to a gene: 14. The CDR3 consists of 15 residues. DNA for the CDR3: TGTGCCGTATGTACGGGGACTAGCGCACTATACGAGCAGTACTTC. This sequence encodes CAVCTGTSALYEQYF.

V usage is TRBV28 and J usage is TRBJ2-3; no clear D gene. V was clipped by 3 bases and J by 2 bases, with 6 bases between them. The CDR3 runs to 13 residues. Germline V gene lookup returns CDR1 MDHEN and CDR2 SYDVKM. DNA for the CDR3: TGTGCCAGCAGTTTGGCCAACACAGATACGCAGTATTTT. Its translation is CASSLANTDTQYF.

The chain combines TRBV6-6 with TRBJ2-7; 12 nucleotides match TRBD1. V was pared by 4 bases and J by 6 bases, with 4 bases of the junction left unmatched. The CDR3 runs 14 residues. Looked up from germline, CDR1 is MNHNY and CDR2 is SVGAGI (reference sequence). DNA of the CDR3: TGTGCCAGCAGTTTCGGGACAGGGGGCGTCGAGCAGTACTTC. Residues: CASSFGTGGVEQYF.

The V gene is TRBV19, the J gene TRBJ2-3; 13 bases align to TRBD2. V trimming: 6 bases; J trimming: 3 bases; junction bases outside the gene matches: 0. The CDR3 extends over 14 amino acids. The germline gives CDR1 LNHDA, CDR2 SQIVND (reference sequence). CDR3 coding DNA: TGTGCCAGTAGGACTAGCGGGAGGACAGATACGCAGTATTTT. Protein product: CASRTSGRTDTQYF.

The sample holds a few counts of this clonotype. The genes are TRBV19 and TRBJ1-1; TRBD1 might be the D (6 bases). Deletions cut 3 bases from V and 1 base from J, with 12 bases between. The germline CDR1 and CDR2 sequences are LNHDA and SQIVND (reference sequence). The CDR3 has 15 amino acids. This CDR3 is CASSIQGIGNTEAFF. The CDR3 DNA reads TGTGCCAGTAGTATCCAGGGGATCGGGAACACTGAAGCTTTCTTT.

This clonotype was counted a few times. The chain has TRBV19 and TRBJ2-3, with D possibly matching TRBD1 (6 bases). Germline V gives CDR1 LNHDA, CDR2 SQIVND (reference sequence). The CDR3 covers 14 residues. V was clipped by 4 bases and J by 4 bases, with 12 bases between them. The CDR3 is CASSTGVRADTQYF. The DNA for the CDR3 is TGTGCCAGTAGTACAGGGGTCCGCGCAGATACGCAGTATTTT. The full variable domain, rest sourced from reference TRBV19 and TRBJ2-3, is DGGITQSPKYLFRKEGQNVTLSCEQNLNHDAMYWYRQDPGQGLRLIYYSQIVNDFQKGDIAEGYSVSREKKESFPLTVTSAQKNPTAFYLCASSTGVRADTQYFGPGTRLTVL.

This clonotype was recorded a few times. The J gene is TRBJ2-2, the V gene TRBV20-1; TRBD2 aligns across 12 bases. The CDR3 spans 14 residues. V dropped 5 bases and J dropped 4; count of bases not matched to a gene: 2. From germline, CDR1 is DFQATT and CDR2 SNEGSKA (reference sequence). The CDR3 spells CSASTSGSTGELFF. CDR3 coding DNA: TGCAGTGCTTCGACTAGCGGGAGCACCGGGGAGCTGTTTTTT.

The chain has TRBV6-1 and TRBJ2-5, with 9 bases identical to TRBD2. This CDR3 comprises 14 residues. After removal of 5 bases from V and 3 bases from J, the junction contained 4 bases not matched to a gene. Germline assignment: CDR1 MNHNS and CDR2 SASEGT. CDR3 sequence reads: CASSFSGGEETQYF. In DNA form, the CDR3 reads TGTGCCAGCAGTTTTAGCGGGGGAGAAGAGACCCAGTACTTC.

This clonotype was detected only a few times. The gene calls are TRBV7-9 and TRBJ2-1; no clear D gene. The CDR3 is 14 amino acids. Looked up from germline, CDR1 is SEHNR and CDR2 is FQNEAQ (reference sequence). The ends were cut back, 5 bases at V and 4 bases at J, with 12 bases in the middle. The CDR3 coding sequence is TGTGCCAGCAGCATAACAACAGCTTACAATGAGCAGTTCTTC. The encoded protein is CASSITTAYNEQFF.

The rearrangement uses TRBV15 and TRBJ2-1; no definite D call. Germline CDR1 reads LNHNV; CDR2 reads YYDKDF (reference sequence). This CDR3 has 14 amino acids. Trimming stripped 3 bases from V and 0 bases from J, with 6 bases between. CDR3 DNA: TGTGCCACCAGCAGTCGAAGCTCCTACAATGAGCAGTTCTTC. As protein: CATSSRSSYNEQFF.

This clonotype was counted a few times. In DNA form, the CDR3 reads TGTGCCAGCAGTGTCGGGCGTTCACCCCTCCACTTT. Translated: CASSVGRSPLHF. This chain joins TRBV12-3 or TRBV12-4 and TRBJ1-6, with unresolved D. CDR3 length equals 12 residues. The ends were cut back, 5 bases at V and 9 bases at J, with 8 bases in the middle.

In this sample, this clonotype turned up many times. V gene TRBV19 combines with J gene TRBJ2-1; 9 positions match TRBD2. Germline assignment: CDR1 LNHDA and CDR2 SQIVND (reference sequence). CDR3 length: 15 residues. J gave up 6 bases and V 7 bases, and 10 bases lay outside the gene matches. The CDR3 loop reads CASNDNLAGFNEQFF. CDR3 coding DNA: TGTGCCAGTAACGACAACCTAGCGGGATTCAATGAGCAGTTCTTC. Based on the CDR3 plus reference TRBV19 and TRBJ2-1, the full variable domain is DGGITQSPKYLFRKEGQNVTLSCEQNLNHDAMYWYRQDPGQGLRLIYYSQIVNDFQKGDIAEGYSVSREKKESFPLTVTSAQKNPTAFYLCASNDNLAGFNEQFFGPGTRLTVL.

In this sample, this clonotype turned up a few times. The V gene is TRBV2, the J gene TRBJ1-2, with D possibly being TRBD1 (6 bases). V was clipped by 4 bases and J by 1 base, with 13 bases between them. The CDR3 length is 15 residues. Per germline, CDR1 SNHLY and CDR2 FYNNEI. CDR3 coding DNA: TGTGCCAGCAGTGTGGGGGGCAGGGGTAACTATGGCTACACCTTC. Translation gives CASSVGGRGNYGYTF.

The chain joins TRBV7-8 to TRBJ2-2; 12 nucleotides align to TRBD1. This CDR3 comprises 18 residues. The V gene end was trimmed by 4 bases and the J gene end by 4 bases; junction bases not matched to a gene: 10. The germline CDR1 and CDR2 sequences are SGHVS and FQNEAQ. The CDR3 here is CASSSSGTGGAVTGELFF. CDR3 in DNA: TGTGCCAGCAGCTCTTCCGGGACAGGGGGCGCGGTCACCGGGGAGCTGTTTTTT.

The chain uses TRBV7-8 and TRBJ1-5; a possible D gene is TRBD1 (6 bases). The V and J ends lost 6 bases and 4 bases respectively, with 22 bases between them. The CDR3 is 17 residues long. Germline CDR1 reads SGHVS; CDR2 reads FQNEAQ. The CDR3 coding sequence is TGTGCCAGCAGTTTCAGCGGGACATATGTTGATAATCAGCCCCAGCATTTT. As protein: CASSFSGTYVDNQPQHF.